This is a list of T cell receptor beta chains from one sample in a study of cytomegalovirus exposure and HLA in healthy donors. Libraries were prepared by immunoSEQ multiplex PCR; TCRdb keeps only in-frame clonotypes and omits some of them. The table records 84,000 or so clones, 75% to 80% of them present only once. Input material: PBMCs. Receptors were obtained from a man aged 25 to 45 in good health and CMV-seronegative. The conserved cysteine and the conserved F or W are not part of the CDR3 here.

V gene: TRBV19
J gene: TRBJ1-4
CDR3 protein: ASRTGTANEKLF

V gene: TRBV2
J gene: TRBJ2-3
CDR3 protein: ATRRDTTDTQY

V gene: TRBV9
J gene: TRBJ2-1
CDR3 protein: ASSVQRDNNEQF

V gene: TRBV18
J gene: TRBJ2-2
CDR3 protein: ASGIGTGDTGELF

V gene: TRBV5-1
J gene: TRBJ2-3
CDR3 protein: ASSLRPQGPSTDTQY

V gene: TRBV2
J gene: TRBJ2-7
CDR3 protein: AGTYTGTPEEQY

V gene: TRBV10-3
J gene: TRBJ1-3
CDR3 protein: AISGTGGLNTIY

V gene: TRBV20-1
J gene: TRBJ1-1
CDR3 protein: SAQRNTEAF

V gene: TRBV11-1
J gene: TRBJ2-1
CDR3 protein: ASSFPGLAGYNEQF

V gene: TRBV6-5
J gene: TRBJ1-1
CDR3 protein: ASGGQRGYTEAF

V gene: TRBV5-1
J gene: TRBJ2-5
CDR3 protein: ASSLATGRETQY

V gene: TRBV7-2
J gene: TRBJ2-3
CDR3 protein: ASSLGIWGDTQY

V gene: TRBV5-1
J gene: TRBJ2-1
CDR3 protein: ASSPTGTSGGLWEVNEQF

V gene: TRBV7-2
J gene: TRBJ2-2
CDR3 protein: ASSFPSGVNTGELF

V gene: TRBV19
J gene: TRBJ1-6
CDR3 protein: ASSGQGGNSPLH

V gene: TRBV28
J gene: TRBJ1-5
CDR3 protein: ASSFSLTGRSNQPQH

V gene: TRBV19
J gene: TRBJ1-2
CDR3 protein: ASSISDRGVAYGYT

V gene: TRBV2
J gene: TRBJ1-2
CDR3 protein: ASSEGAGQDYGYT

V gene: TRBV4-1
J gene: TRBJ2-7
CDR3 protein: ASSQDRAGVYEQY

V gene: TRBV7-9
J gene: TRBJ1-4
CDR3 protein: ASSLGAVTNEKLF

V gene: TRBV5-4
J gene: TRBJ1-1
CDR3 protein: ASSSSDRTNTEAF

V gene: TRBV5-6
J gene: TRBJ1-1
CDR3 protein: ASSWDSEAF

V gene: TRBV28
J gene: TRBJ2-1
CDR3 protein: ASSLSGGNNEQF

V gene: TRBV5-6
J gene: TRBJ2-3
CDR3 protein: ASSPTGQGTDTQY

V gene: TRBV5-6
J gene: TRBJ2-1
CDR3 protein: ASSSGPGGSEQF

V gene: TRBV5-6
J gene: TRBJ2-1
CDR3 protein: ASSLMDNYNEQF

V gene: TRBV11-2
J gene: TRBJ2-2
CDR3 protein: ASSPFRQGYGTGELF

V gene: TRBV7-2
J gene: TRBJ2-7
CDR3 protein: ASSTHRASGGAGYEQY

V gene: TRBV9
J gene: TRBJ2-5
CDR3 protein: ASSPAGAGETQY

V gene: TRBV30
J gene: TRBJ1-3
CDR3 protein: AWSSSSAGNTIY

V gene: TRBV7-2
J gene: TRBJ2-1
CDR3 protein: ASRPLGLAGEEQF

V gene: TRBV5-1
J gene: TRBJ1-4
CDR3 protein: ASSLTPGQTKEKLF

V gene: TRBV5-4
J gene: TRBJ2-3
CDR3 protein: ASSATSGESTDTQY

V gene: TRBV30
J gene: TRBJ2-2
CDR3 protein: AWSVGGNTGELF

V gene: TRBV5-1
J gene: TRBJ2-1
CDR3 protein: ASSFDILTGVISYNEQF

V gene: TRBV10-1
J gene: TRBJ2-3
CDR3 protein: ASSESAGGGLDTQY

V gene: TRBV18
J gene: TRBJ1-1
CDR3 protein: ASSPRSSQENTEAF

V gene: TRBV27
J gene: TRBJ1-5
CDR3 protein: ASSFGGAQPQH

V gene: TRBV2
J gene: TRBJ2-4
CDR3 protein: ASCSRGQALTLAKNIQY

V gene: TRBV6-1
J gene: TRBJ1-2
CDR3 protein: ASSENRGSEGYT

V gene: TRBV2
J gene: TRBJ1-1
CDR3 protein: ASSGQGNTEAF

V gene: TRBV5-4
J gene: TRBJ2-2
CDR3 protein: ASSLGGRALGGELF

V gene: TRBV7-9
J gene: TRBJ1-4
CDR3 protein: ASSLGQGNEKLF

V gene: TRBV27
J gene: TRBJ2-5
CDR3 protein: ASSSLAGSRETQY

V gene: TRBV5-1
J gene: TRBJ2-7
CDR3 protein: ASSTGTGGPVSYEQY

V gene: TRBV5-4
J gene: TRBJ2-7
CDR3 protein: ASSRGTLYEQY

V gene: TRBV30
J gene: TRBJ1-6
CDR3 protein: AWSAGDNSPLH

V gene: TRBV9
J gene: TRBJ1-2
CDR3 protein: ASSEGDGKANYGYT

V gene: TRBV29-1
J gene: TRBJ2-7
CDR3 protein: SVVRLAGGGQY

V gene: TRBV7-2
J gene: TRBJ2-7
CDR3 protein: ASSVIFRGRSSYEQY

V gene: TRBV30
J gene: TRBJ2-1
CDR3 protein: AWSGGSSYNEQF

V gene: TRBV5-1
J gene: TRBJ2-1
CDR3 protein: ASSLSLAGENEQF

V gene: TRBV7-2
J gene: TRBJ2-1
CDR3 protein: ASSLLGLGLYNEQF